This TCR beta chain was sequenced in a study of T cell responses to AZD1222 COVID-19 vaccine. Broader study findings: Sampling that yielded the repertoires occurred only after the peak T cell response. The span of vaccine-associated CD4 TCRs extended across spike, with dominance at 160-218 and 743-854.

In regard to this clone: As yet, its antigen is unknown.

Profiling relied on immunoSEQ multiplex PCR, and the TCRdb table lists in-frame clones only, not all of them. The sample carries 75,000 to 100,000 clones, approximately 90% recorded once. From germline, CDR1 is SGHRS and CDR2 YFSETQ. The CDR3 consists of 14 residues. Trimming took off 3 bases at V and 0 bases at J, with 9 bases between the two ends. V usage is TRBV5-1 and J usage is TRBJ1-1; D gene uncertain. The sequence derives from an adult in good health. The source material was peripheral blood, sampled on day 0 of AZD1222 vaccination. The DNA of the CDR3 is TGCGCCAGCAGCTCGACGGGGATGAACACTGAAGCTTTCTTT. Encoded protein: CASSSTGMNTEAFF.